These T cell receptor beta chains were read from a single sample in a study of T cell responses to AZD1222 COVID-19 vaccine. The protocol was immunoSEQ multiplex PCR, while the TCRdb copy is restricted to in-frame clones and leaves out a portion. This specimen shows some 150,000 clones; the ten leading clones hold 2% to 2.5%. Source material: peripheral blood. Every receptor here comes from an adult in good health. CDR3s include the opening cysteine and the closing phenylalanine or tryptophan. The order of the fields is V gene, D gene, CDR3 protein. D genes are given only for firm matches.

TRBV28 | . | CASSLRPYEPQHF
TRBV19 | . | CASKGTEAFF
TRBV6-5 | . | CASAVAPRGGEQYF
TRBV18 | . | CASSPARSTDTQYF
TRBV28 | . | CASSVEGGQPQHF
TRBV11-2 | . | CASSFSGGKGLEYF
TRBV6-5 | . | CASSYRLGGGELFF
TRBV7-9 | . | CASSSPPPFGGVSYNEQFF
TRBV5-1 | . | CASRYDDSGNSPLHF
TRBV5-4 | . | CASSLSFQEPYGYTF
TRBV11-3 | . | CASSPYGNTIYF
TRBV3-1/TRBV3-2 | TRBD2 | CASSRDQLGLVTDTQYF
TRBV24-1 | . | CATSDWGKSYGYTF
TRBV3-1/TRBV3-2 | . | CASSHQWGQPQHF
TRBV12-5 | . | CASGLVTGSNTEAFF
TRBV10-3 | . | CATKTGSSGSGNTIYF
TRBV2 | TRBD1 | CASSEIDRGGGYTF
TRBV4-1 | TRBD2 | CASSKGTSGGAGELFF